This record concerns one T cell receptor beta chain sequence. No antigen is known for it. This sample is part of a study of T cells after yellow fever vaccination. Study outcomes and limitations: Peaking faster, on day 5 versus 15, the secondary response was nonetheless weaker. Abundant clonotypes from the bulk population could have been carried over as contaminants into FACS-sorted repertoires. Reappearance after the booster was observed for most primary-vaccination clones (roughly 97% CD4, about 85% CD8). Overlap between CD4 and CD8 compartments was detected for a small share of clonotypes.

Trimming took 5 bases from V and 1 from J, leaving 17 bases between them. The CDR3 loop spans 16 amino acids. Germline V gene sequence: CDR1 MNHNY, CDR2 SVGAGI (reference sequence). TCRdb re-derived calls from the 5' RACE reads in MiXCR, one entry per CDR3 protein. The repertoire holds 300,000 or so distinct CDR3 sequences, approximately 4.2% seen once, with more than 20% in the top ten. The sample in question was PBMCs, obtained 5 days after the yellow fever booster vaccination. The gene calls are TRBV6-6 and TRBJ1-1; D unclear. The clonotype was recovered from a man between 18 and 35 years old who received the YFV17D yellow fever vaccine. The DNA of the CDR3 is TGTGCCAGCAGTCCCCGAGGATGGGCGGGGAACACTGAAGCTTTCTTT. Amino acids: CASSPRGWAGNTEAFF.